This T cell receptor (beta chain) is from a study of blood T cell repertoires in COVID-19. Study background: In each case, the material was cDNA or gDNA derived from T cells, B-cell-depleted T cells, or PBMCs.

Germline values: CDR1 SGHTA, CDR2 FQGTGA. This CDR3 spans 15 amino acids. Germline trimming cut 4 bases from V and 0 bases from J; bases unmatched to any gene: 6. Source study methods: Cell counts per sample came from amplifying reference gene primers. Sequencing was performed with immunoSEQ multiplex PCR; in TCRdb, only in-frame clones are kept and a portion is missing. Clone size and V and J calls were adopted from that table, with D and trimming inferred from the DNA. Of 230,000 or so clones in the sample, roughly 76% were seen once. This sequence originates from a woman over 75 with COVID-19, enrolled during active disease. Source material: peripheral blood. The genes are TRBV7-3 and TRBJ2-7, with 7 bases identical to TRBD1. CDR3 nucleotide sequence: TGTGCCAGCAGCTCCCAACAGGGGAGCTCCTACGAGCAGTACTTC. As protein: CASSSQQGSSYEQYF. The full variable domain, in which reference TRBV7-3 and TRBJ2-7 provide the parts outside the CDR3, is GAGVSQTPSNKVTEKGKYVELRCDPISGHTALYWYRQSLGQGPEFLIYFQGTGAADDSGLPNDRFFAVRPEGSVSTLKIQRTERGDSAVYLCASSSQQGSSYEQYFGPGTRLTVT.